Below are 31 T cell receptor beta chains sequenced from a single sample in a study of CD8 T cells in ankylosing spondylitis. TCRdb re-called the 5' RACE reads through MiXCR, storing one row per CDR3 protein. The sample comprises about 110,000 distinct CDR3 sequences, nearly 25% of which are singletons, and more than 9% rests with the top ten. The sequencing sample was made of synovial fluid, either unsorted or a sorted T cell fraction (not recorded which). The receptor set was obtained from a male donor with ankylosing spondylitis.

The CDR3 is CASSDDTREQYF. For the CDR3, the DNA is TGTGCCAGCAGCGATGACACCCGCGAGCAGTACTTC. V gene TRBV7-2 combines with J gene TRBJ2-7; no reliable D call. Per germline, CDR1 SGHTA and CDR2 FQGNSA. The ends were cut back, 5 bases at V and 6 bases at J, with 11 bases in the middle. The CDR3 is made up of 12 amino acids.

The rearrangement joins TRBV11-2 to TRBJ2-7; perhaps TRBD2 as D (6 bases). The CDR3 sequence is 17 residues long. Trimming took 5 bases from V and 5 from J, leaving 25 bases between them. The germline V gene has CDR1 SGHAT and CDR2 FQNNGV. CDR3 DNA: TGTGCCAGCAGCCAAATATTAGGAGGGAGGACCCTACACGAGCAGTACTTC. This translates into CASSQILGGRTLHEQYF.

This sequence joins TRBV29-1 and TRBJ2-1; 8 nucleotides match TRBD2. The junction had 5 bases not matched to a gene; V was cut back by 4 bases and J by 6 bases. The germline V gene has CDR1 SQVTM and CDR2 ANQGSEA. The CDR3 length is 13 residues. CDR3 nucleotides: TGCAGCGTTGTCCCGGGAGGGTTCAATGAGCAGTTCTTC. It translates to CSVVPGGFNEQFF.

This clonotype was recorded a few times. This chain joins TRBV3-1 and TRBJ2-5; D not resolved. CDR1 and CDR2 (germline): LGHDT, YNNKEL (reference sequence). Trimming removed 1 base at V and 0 bases at J, with 3 bases between. This CDR3 comprises 13 residues. The CDR3 DNA reads TGTGCCAGCAGCCAAGCGTACCAAGAGACCCAGTACTTC. Residues: CASSQAYQETQYF.

J is TRBJ2-3 and V is TRBV10-3, with D tentatively TRBD1 (6 bases). The CDR3 length is 14 residues. The V and J ends lost 10 bases and 3 bases respectively, with 17 bases between them. Germline V gene sequence: CDR1 ENHRY, CDR2 SYGVKD. CDR3 bases: TGTGCCACTCGGGTGGCAGGGGAAACAGATACGCAGTATTTT. Protein: CATRVAGETDTQYF.

This clonotype was recorded a few times. The chain links TRBV20-1 to TRBJ2-1, with 10 bases identical to TRBD2. J gave up 8 bases and V 0 bases, and 10 bases lay outside the gene matches. This CDR3 has 16 amino acids. Germline-derived CDR1 and CDR2 are DFQATT and SNEGSKA (reference sequence). The CDR3 DNA reads as TGCAGTGCTAGAGATCTAGCGGGAGAGGAGGGCCATGAGCAGTTCTTC. This gives the protein CSARDLAGEEGHEQFF.

V gene TRBV27 combines with J gene TRBJ1-1; maybe TRBD1 (5 bases). V lost 5 bases to trimming and J lost 6 bases, with 16 bases between them. The length of the CDR3 is 14 residues. CDR1 and CDR2 from the germline V gene are MNHEY and SMNVEV (reference sequence). The CDR3 protein is CASSPGGRGSEAFF. The CDR3 nucleotides read TGTGCCAGCAGTCCCGGCGGGCGGGGGTCTGAAGCTTTCTTT.

There are many counts of this clonotype. This chain joins TRBV7-9 and TRBJ2-1; D might be TRBD2 (5 bases). With 5 bases removed from V and 2 bases from J, the gap between germline ends came to 19 bases. CDR1 is SEHNR, CDR2 FQNEAQ, per germline (reference sequence). The CDR3 runs 17 residues. CDR3: CASSPITSPRAYNEQFF. CDR3 nucleotide sequence: TGTGCCAGCAGCCCTATAACTTCTCCGAGGGCCTACAATGAGCAGTTCTTC.

This clonotype was counted ten times or more. The rearrangement uses TRBV7-9 and TRBJ1-2, with a weak D call TRBD1 (5 bases). Deletions cut 4 bases from V and 4 bases from J, with 16 bases between. This CDR3 contains 15 residues. CDR1 and CDR2 (germline): SEHNR, FQNEAQ (reference sequence). This CDR3 reads CASSSLGGVSYGYTF. The CDR3 DNA sequence: TGTGCCAGCAGCTCCCTCGGGGGGGTTAGCTATGGCTACACCTTC.

Only a few counts were recorded for this clonotype. This chain links TRBV19 with TRBJ2-1; D gene uncertain. The ends were cut back, 6 bases at V and 7 bases at J, with 10 bases in the middle. The CDR3 sequence is 12 residues long. The germline V gene encodes CDR1 LNHDA and CDR2 SQIVND (reference sequence). CDR3 loop: CASSMTLNEQFF. The CDR3 DNA is TGTGCCAGTAGCATGACGCTGAATGAGCAGTTCTTC.

J is TRBJ2-5 and V is TRBV20-1, with D maybe TRBD2 (6 bases). Trimming left V 6 bases short and J 1 base short, with 18 bases between. The CDR3 covers 15 residues. Germline V gives CDR1 DFQATT, CDR2 SNEGSKA (reference sequence). CDR3 DNA sequence: TGCAGTGCCAACCCGGTGGGACTGGCCCAAGAGACCCAGTACTTC. Protein product: CSANPVGLAQETQYF.

This chain uses TRBV6-5 with TRBJ1-1; no firm D call. The germline CDR1 and CDR2 sequences are MNHEY and SVGAGI. Trimming took off 2 bases at V and 4 bases at J, with 23 bases between the two ends. This CDR3 is built from 18 residues. The CDR3 region is CASSYQHPGSALGTEAFF. The CDR3 DNA follows: TGTGCCAGCAGTTACCAACACCCGGGGTCCGCCCTGGGCACTGAAGCTTTCTTT.

V and J are TRBV27 and TRBJ2-4; maybe TRBD2 (5 bases). Trimming left V 6 bases short and J 3 bases short, with 15 bases between. Germline CDR1 is MNHEY and CDR2 is SMNVEV (reference sequence). The CDR3 is 15 residues long. CDR3 DNA: TGTGCCAGCAGCCGGTGGGCTAGCTACAAAAACATTCAGTACTTC. Translating it yields CASSRWASYKNIQYF.

In this sample, this clonotype turned up a few times. This chain links TRBV6-1 with TRBJ2-1, with 11 nucleotides matching TRBD2. Looked up from germline, CDR1 is MNHNS and CDR2 is SASEGT. Trimming at V came to 6 bases and at J to 2 bases, leaving 3 bases not matched to a gene. This CDR3 spans 15 amino acids. The CDR3 loop reads CASSLTSGAYNEQFF. CDR3 DNA sequence: TGTGCCAGCAGCCTGACTAGCGGGGCCTACAATGAGCAGTTCTTC.

The chain joins TRBV7-2 to TRBJ1-3, with a possible D match to TRBD1 (5 bases). CDR3 length equals 16 residues. Trimming cost V 5 bases and J 2 bases, with 16 bases left between them. CDR1 is SGHTA, CDR2 FQGNSA, per germline. CDR3 bases: TGTGCCAGCAGCCCCGATCGACCGGGGGCTGGAAACACCATATATTTT. This translates into CASSPDRPGAGNTIYF.

J is TRBJ2-5 and V is TRBV29-1, with 7 bases matching TRBD1. Trimming removed 5 bases from V and 7 bases from J; junction bases left unmatched: 16. Looked up from germline, CDR1 is SQVTM and CDR2 is ANQGSEA. This CDR3 is 15 amino acids long. CDR3 coding DNA: TGCAGCGTTACCGGGACAGATTATGCCTTAGGGACCCAGTACTTC. Residues: CSVTGTDYALGTQYF.

This clonotype was observed at least ten times. The chain has TRBV18 and TRBJ1-1; TRBD1 agrees at 10 bases. Germline assignment: CDR1 KGHSH and CDR2 LQKENI. Trimming at V came to 1 base and at J to 4 bases, leaving 12 bases not matched to a gene. CDR3 length: 18 amino acids. CDR3 loop: CASSPLTDRDRGSTEAFF. The CDR3 bases are TGTGCCAGCTCACCACTCACCGACCGGGACAGGGGAAGCACTGAAGCTTTCTTT.

Ten or more counts support this clonotype. V is TRBV5-1 and J is TRBJ2-2, with unresolved D. The CDR3 runs 14 residues. Germline V gene lookup returns CDR1 SGHRS and CDR2 YFSETQ. Trimming removed 1 base at V and 5 bases at J, with 9 bases between. The CDR3 loop reads CASSLPGSTGELFF. DNA of the CDR3: TGCGCCAGCAGCTTGCCAGGCAGTACCGGGGAGCTGTTTTTT.

The chain joins TRBV25-1 to TRBJ1-1; TRBD1 matches 11 bases. The V gene's germline CDR1 is MGHDK and CDR2 SYGVNS. V gave up 8 bases and J gave up 4 bases; unmatched junction bases: 12. CDR3 length equals 16 residues. The CDR3 spells CASRGQGAGWGTEAFF. CDR3 nucleotide sequence: TGTGCCAGCCGCGGACAGGGGGCTGGTTGGGGCACTGAAGCTTTCTTT.

A few counts support this clonotype. The V and J genes are TRBV12-3 or TRBV12-4 and TRBJ2-5; a weak D match, TRBD1 (5 bases). The CDR3 spans 12 residues. Trimming shortened V by 7 bases and J by 9 bases, and 15 bases separated the two germline ends. This chain's CDR3 is CASTSTGVSQYF. The CDR3 nucleotides read TGTGCCAGCACCTCTACAGGTGTGTCCCAGTACTTC.

This clonotype was observed a handful of times. The J gene is TRBJ2-5, the V gene TRBV20-1, with 10 bases matching TRBD1. CDR3 length equals 13 residues. The V and J ends lost 5 bases and 6 bases, in that order; junction bases with no gene match: 6. Germline V gene sequence: CDR1 DFQATT, CDR2 SNEGSKA (reference sequence). DNA for the CDR3: TGCAGTGCTGGCGACAGGGGGCCGAAGACCCAGTACTTC. Its protein product is CSAGDRGPKTQYF.

A few counts support this clonotype. CDR3 sequence (DNA): TGTGCCTGGAATTCTGGACAGGGGGGACCCTACAATGAGCAGTTCTTC. This encodes CAWNSGQGGPYNEQFF. The genes are TRBV30 and TRBJ2-1, with TRBD1 identical over 10 bases. Germline lookup yields CDR1 GTSNPN and CDR2 SVGIG (reference sequence). V was pared by 4 bases and J by 2 bases, with 8 bases of the junction left unmatched. There are 16 residues in the CDR3. The full variable domain, with the rest looked up from reference TRBV30 and TRBJ2-1, is SQTIHQWPATLVQPVGSPLSLECTVEGTSNPNLYWYRQAAGRGLQLLFYSVGIGQISSEVPQNLSASRPQDRQFILSSKKLLLSDSGFYLCAWNSGQGGPYNEQFFGPGTRLTVL.

This clonotype showed up many times. The chain links TRBV29-1 to TRBJ1-1, with D hard to call. This CDR3 is built from 11 residues. V shed 7 bases and J shed 10 bases, with 16 bases lying between them. The germline V gene has CDR1 SQVTM and CDR2 ANQGSEA. Here the CDR3 reads CSAQRSGGAFF. CDR3 in DNA: TGCAGCGCCCAAAGGTCAGGCGGAGCTTTCTTT.

This clonotype occurred a few times. The chain carries TRBV5-1 and TRBJ2-1; D not certain. Trimming cost V 1 base and J 4 bases, with 9 bases left between them. In germline, CDR1 is SGHRS, CDR2 YFSETQ. The CDR3 totals 14 residues. CDR3 protein: CASSLSGGYNEQFF. CDR3 nucleotide sequence: TGCGCCAGCAGCTTGTCGGGCGGATACAATGAGCAGTTCTTC.

V gene TRBV20-1 combines with J gene TRBJ1-4; 7 bases agree with TRBD1. This CDR3 is 15 amino acids long. Germline-derived CDR1 and CDR2 are DFQATT and SNEGSKA (reference sequence). The V segment lost 5 bases and the J segment 7 bases; nucleotides outside the gene matches: 13. In DNA, the CDR3 is TGCAGTGCTGGTATTGAGGGGGCGGGGCGTGAAAAACTGTTTTTT. Its protein is CSAGIEGAGREKLFF.

The sample holds a few counts of this clonotype. This chain joins TRBV10-3 and TRBJ2-3; 8 positions agree with TRBD1. J gave up 5 bases and V 5 bases, and 6 bases lay outside the gene matches. Germline values: CDR1 ENHRY, CDR2 SYGVKD. This CDR3 has 14 residues. The CDR3 protein is CAISWTGMRDTQYF. The CDR3, as DNA: TGTGCCATCAGTTGGACAGGGATGAGAGATACGCAGTATTTT.

A word on this clonotype: A read error may produce the germline difference seen at one junction end. The chain employs TRBV24-1 and TRBJ2-1; possible D gene TRBD1, 6 bases. CDR3 length: 15 amino acids. Germline V gene lookup returns CDR1 KGHDR and CDR2 SFDVKD. The CDR3 reads CATSDLIAGANEQFF. Written as DNA, the CDR3 is TGTGCCACCAGTGATTTGATCGCAGGGGCCAATGAGCAGTTTTTC.

This clonotype was counted a few times. J is TRBJ2-2 and V is TRBV2; TRBD1 or TRBD2 may be the D gene (5 bases each). The V end lost 7 bases, the J end lost 4 bases, and 13 bases lay between the germline ends. The CDR3 spans 14 residues. CDR1 is SNHLY and CDR2 is FYNNEI in the germline V gene. The CDR3 sequence is CASTLGGGTGELFF. The CDR3 DNA reads as TGTGCCAGCACCCTAGGTGGGGGCACCGGGGAGCTGTTTTTT.

The chain employs TRBV5-6 and TRBJ2-3; possible D gene TRBD1, 7 bases. The CDR3 covers 16 residues. Looked up from germline, CDR1 is SGHDT and CDR2 is YYEEEE. V dropped 4 bases and J dropped 2 bases, with 17 bases sitting between them. The CDR3 spells CASSGSRGVFTDTQYF. The CDR3 region has the DNA TGTGCCAGCAGCGGAAGCAGGGGGGTCTTCACAGATACGCAGTATTTT.

V usage is TRBV20-1 and J usage is TRBJ2-1, with 7 bases identical to TRBD2. Trimming took 5 bases from V and 9 from J; bases not matched to a gene: 13. The CDR3 is 14 residues long. Germline CDR1 DFQATT, CDR2 SNEGSKA (reference sequence). The CDR3 nucleotides read TGCAGTGCTTCCCTCAGGGACTACCTTGGTGAGCAGTTCTTC. Its protein is CSASLRDYLGEQFF.

The rearrangement joins TRBV3-1 to TRBJ1-2; no definite D call. Germline CDR1 is LGHDT and CDR2 is YNNKEL (reference sequence). V lost 1 base and J lost 1, with 7 bases in between. This CDR3 is built from 14 residues. The CDR3 DNA sequence: TGTGCCAGCAGCCAAGGGACTTTTAACTATGGCTACACCTTC. It is translated as CASSQGTFNYGYTF.